This T cell receptor (beta chain) is from a study of T cell responses to AZD1222 COVID-19 vaccine. Overall study findings and caveats: After the peak T cell response, and only then, were repertoires sampled.

The assay was immunoSEQ multiplex PCR, and TCRdb's table has in-frame clones only and misses some. The repertoire holds 150,000 to 200,000 clones, with 94% as singletons. Notes on this clone: Its antigen is unknown. The sample has other DNA sequences that encode this CDR3 too.

The CDR3 contains 15 residues. Germline V lookup: CDR1 KGHSH, CDR2 LQKENI. V was pared by 3 bases and J by 3 bases, with 6 bases of the junction left unmatched. The sequencing used peripheral blood, collected 28 days after the second AZD1222 dose. This TCR was sampled from an adult who received the AZD1222 COVID-19 vaccine. The chain links TRBV18 to TRBJ2-7; 9 positions match TRBD1. In DNA, the CDR3 is TGTGCCAGCTCACCCCCGGGACAGGGTTTCTACGAGCAGTACTTC. Translation: CASSPPGQGFYEQYF.